The following is a T cell receptor (beta chain) sequence with its context. The germline gene is not matched at one end of the junction; a read error may be the cause. The sample is drawn from a study of CD8+CD57+ T cells in acquired aplastic anemia. Genomic DNA templated the TCR beta VDJ and CDR3 profiling. TCRdb redid the calling of the reads with MiXCR, one entry per CDR3 protein. Seen here are just over 400,000 distinct CDR3 sequences, 65% to 80% observed once, and the top ten hold more than 3.5%. CDR1 is SGDLS and CDR2 is YYNGEE in the germline V gene. This CDR3 has 14 residues. The source is a human donor in good health, serving as a control. The chain uses TRBV9 and TRBJ1-6; D remains ambiguous. Sequencing used sorted CD4+, CD8+, or CD8+CD57+ T cells (not recorded which) from PBMCs. The CDR3 sequence is CASSLASTGGYTYF. The CDR3 DNA reads TGTGCCAGCAGCTTAGCGTCAACCGGAGGCTACACCTACTTT.